This TCR beta chain was identified during a study of cytomegalovirus exposure and HLA in healthy donors. Assay: immunoSEQ multiplex PCR; the TCRdb copy retains only in-frame clones and omits some. The table has around 200,000 clones, approximately 78% seen once; the top ten hold 0.95% to 1.5%. Concerning this clone itself: Its antigen is not known.

Study findings and constraints: One later analysis, an examination of the 120 validation repertoires, found that first-cohort TCR clusters tended to co-occur in them.

V dropped 2 bases and J dropped 7 bases, with 17 bases sitting between them. From germline, CDR1 is MNHEY and CDR2 SMNVEV (reference sequence). There are 16 residues in the CDR3. The sequence derives from a woman in her twenties or thirties in good health and CMV-seronegative. The sequencing sample was made of PBMCs. The rearrangement joins TRBV27 to TRBJ2-2; D perhaps matches TRBD2 (5 bases). CDR3 residues: CASSLDYPELGGELFF. As DNA, the CDR3 is TGTGCCAGCAGTTTAGACTACCCGGAGTTAGGCGGGGAGCTGTTTTTT.